The 24 T cell receptor beta chains below come from one sample, sequenced in a study of regulatory T cells in long-lasting Graves disease (dated by TCRdb to the early 2020s). The intended sense of this specimen's time point label: newly diagnosed GD, antithyroid drugs for less than 3 months. RNA was extracted from PBMCs in TRIzol for both TCR sequencing and RNA sequencing. To prepare the library, multiplex PCR was applied. TCRdb lists the instrument as Illumina HiSeq 4000. TCR beta libraries were built with iRepertoire HTBI primers and Arm-PCR amplification of CDR3 regions. In TCRdb, the public reads were trimmed at Q25 with fastp and aligned with MiXCR, with productive beta chains retained. Entries are consolidated by CDR3 protein sequence, retaining the most common genes and DNA. A total of roughly 420,000 distinct CDR3 sequences appear in this sample, roughly 15% of them only once. The top ten constitute roughly 20% of the sample.

The material sequenced was peripheral blood mononuclear cells (PBMCs), taken at new diagnosis, from a patient treated with antithyroid drugs. The source is a female donor with Graves disease.

The chain combines TRBV5-1 with TRBJ2-1; D call uncertain. This CDR3 has 15 amino acids. Trimming removed 0 bases at V and 2 bases at J, with 9 bases between. Germline CDR1 reads SGHRS; CDR2 reads YFSETQ. The CDR3 DNA reads TGCGCCAGCAGCTTGGGTGACACTACCTACAATGAGCAGTTCTTC. It yields the protein CASSLGDTTYNEQFF.

This clonotype was seen at least ten times. The J gene is TRBJ1-4, the V gene TRBV2, with D hard to call. Germline V CDR1 and CDR2: SNHLY, FYNNEI. The CDR3 has 14 amino acids. Deletions cut 6 bases from V and 2 bases from J, with 10 bases between. CDR3 in amino acids: CASRAQRTNEKLFF. The CDR3 DNA is TGTGCCAGCAGGGCCCAGCGCACTAATGAAAAACTGTTTTTT.

This clonotype was counted ten times or more. The chain recombines TRBV18 with TRBJ2-1; D gene unclear. Per the germline V gene, CDR1 is KGHSH and CDR2 is LQKENI. The ends were cut back, 2 bases at V and 10 bases at J, with 9 bases in the middle. The CDR3 is made up of 12 amino acids. The CDR3 nucleotides read TGTGCCAGCTCACCAGAGAAGGGAGAGCAGTTCTTC. Its protein is CASSPEKGEQFF.

This chain links TRBV29-1 with TRBJ2-1; TRBD2 matches at 7 bases. This CDR3 spans 14 amino acids. V was clipped by 6 bases and J by 5 bases; unmatched bases: 10. The germline V gene has CDR1 SQVTM and CDR2 ANQGSEA. CDR3 DNA: TGCAGCGTCAGTGCTCAGGGACTAAACAATGAGCAGTTCTTC. The encoded protein is CSVSAQGLNNEQFF.

This clonotype was picked up many times. The chain links TRBV28 to TRBJ2-1; possibly TRBD1 for D (6 bases). V dropped 6 bases and J dropped 6 bases, with 18 bases sitting between them. Germline CDR1 reads MDHEN; CDR2 reads SYDVKM. CDR3 length: 15 amino acids. CDR3 sequence (DNA): TGTGCCAGCAGCAAATACAGGGAACGACGCAATGAGCAGTTCTTC. This codes for CASSKYRERRNEQFF.

This clonotype has a count of ten or more. The chain couples TRBV4-1 to TRBJ2-3; D is undetermined. Germline CDR1 MGHRA, CDR2 YSYEKL. V was pared by 3 bases and J by 2 bases, with 6 bases between. The CDR3 consists of 13 residues. The CDR3: CASSQGFTDTQYF. CDR3 bases: TGCGCCAGCAGCCAGGGTTTCACAGATACGCAGTATTTT.

This clonotype occurred many times. The chain couples TRBV12-3 or TRBV12-4 to TRBJ2-1; 8 nucleotides line up with TRBD2. After removal of 4 bases from V and 3 bases from J, the junction contained 2 bases not matched to a gene. The CDR3 extends over 14 amino acids. The CDR3 coding sequence is TGTGCCAGCAGTTCGACTAGCGACTACAATGAGCAGTTCTTC. Translation: CASSSTSDYNEQFF.

This clonotype was recorded many times. The V and J genes are TRBV7-3 and TRBJ2-1; the D gene is possibly TRBD2 (7 bases). The CDR3 totals 16 residues. Germline CDR1 SGHTA, CDR2 FQGTGA. The V gene lost 1 base and the J gene lost 0 bases, with 10 bases spanning the gap. Here the CDR3 reads CASSLMAGASYNEQFF. DNA for the CDR3: TGTGCCAGCAGCTTAATGGCGGGGGCCTCCTACAATGAGCAGTTCTTC.

In this sample, this clonotype turned up many times. The chain uses TRBV6-1 and TRBJ2-1; D not resolved. The germline V and J ends were trimmed by 7 bases and 0 bases, with 16 bases remaining between them. Germline V lookup: CDR1 MNHNS, CDR2 SASEGT. This CDR3 has 16 amino acids. The CDR3 protein is CASKEGHSDSYNEQFF. The CDR3 nucleotides are TGTGCCAGCAAAGAAGGTCACAGCGACTCCTACAATGAGCAGTTCTTC.

This clonotype has a count of ten or more. V and J are TRBV11-2 and TRBJ1-1, with D possibly TRBD1 on 6 matching bases. CDR1 and CDR2 (germline): SGHAT, FQNNGV. The CDR3 runs 13 residues. Trimming cost V 8 bases and J 5 bases, with 15 bases left between them. This chain's CDR3 is CASRLQGRTEAFF. CDR3 sequence (DNA): TGTGCCAGCCGATTACAGGGAAGGACTGAAGCTTTCTTT.

This clonotype was observed at least ten times. The rearrangement joins TRBV7-9 to TRBJ1-2; D is ambiguous. This CDR3 contains 13 residues. Trimming shortened V by 1 base and J by 8 bases, and 11 bases separated the two germline ends. Germline assignment: CDR1 SEHNR and CDR2 FQNEAQ (reference sequence). For the CDR3, the DNA is TGTGCCAGCAGCTTAGACGGCTCTCGCGGCTACACCTTC. It encodes CASSLDGSRGYTF.

This clonotype has a count of ten or more. The V and J genes are TRBV7-2 and TRBJ2-3; TRBD2 matches at 8 bases. The ends lost 4 bases at V and 5 bases at J; junction bases unmatched: 11. The germline gives CDR1 SGHTA, CDR2 FQGNSA. CDR3 size: 16 residues. Written as DNA, the CDR3 is TGTGCCAGCAGCTCGCCCGGGGGGGGATCTTTAGATACGCAGTATTTT. This codes for CASSSPGGGSLDTQYF.

The chain combines TRBV6-5 with TRBJ2-3; 9 bases are shared with TRBD2. From germline, CDR1 is MNHEY and CDR2 SVGAGI. This CDR3 spans 18 amino acids. V lost 0 bases to trimming and J lost 3 bases; unmatched junction nucleotides: 10. The CDR3 DNA reads as TGTGCCAGCAGTTACTCGTCGCCACCAGCGGGGGGAACAGATACGCAGTATTTT. This encodes CASSYSSPPAGGTDTQYF.

This clonotype was counted many times. This chain joins TRBV19 and TRBJ1-3, with D possibly matching TRBD1 (5 bases). Germline assignment: CDR1 LNHDA and CDR2 SQIVND (reference sequence). The V and J ends lost 8 bases and 0 bases respectively, with 11 bases between them. CDR3 length: 14 amino acids. The CDR3 region has the DNA TGTGCCAGTCAACAGGTCACCTCTGGAAACACCATATATTTT. It yields the protein CASQQVTSGNTIYF.

In this sample, this clonotype turned up many times. The rearrangement joins TRBV7-9 to TRBJ1-1, with TRBD1 matching over 7 bases. The germline V gene has CDR1 SEHNR and CDR2 FQNEAQ (reference sequence). The V segment lost 6 bases and the J segment 12 bases; nucleotides outside the gene matches: 13. The CDR3 is 13 amino acids. DNA of the CDR3: TGTGCCAGCAGAAGGGACAGCACAAGAGGAACTTTCTTT. Translation: CASRRDSTRGTFF.

The rearrangement uses TRBV2 and TRBJ2-1; D remains unclear. CDR1 SNHLY and CDR2 FYNNEI come from the germline V gene. This CDR3 is 13 amino acids long. V was cut by 5 bases and J by 7 bases, with 12 bases left in between. The CDR3 sequence: CASSYTLENEQFF. The DNA for the CDR3 is TGTGCCAGCAGTTACACCCTAGAGAATGAGCAGTTCTTC.

This clonotype was seen ten or more times. The chain couples TRBV30 to TRBJ1-5; TRBD1 matches 7 bases. V lost 0 bases and J lost 5; bases outside the gene matches: 4. The length of the CDR3 is 14 residues. CDR1 GTSNPN and CDR2 SVGIG come from the germline V gene (reference sequence). The CDR3 protein is CAWSVWQGDQPQHF. CDR3 DNA sequence: TGTGCCTGGAGTGTTTGGCAGGGGGATCAGCCCCAGCATTTT.

This clonotype was recorded once. The rearrangement joins TRBV7-9 to TRBJ2-5; 16 positions agree with TRBD2. CDR1 and CDR2 (germline): SEHNR, FQNEAQ (reference sequence). J gave up 4 bases and V 5 bases, and 4 bases lay outside the gene matches. The CDR3 runs 16 residues. The CDR3 loop reads CASSRGLAGGAETQYF. The CDR3 coding sequence is TGTGCCAGCAGCCGGGGACTAGCGGGGGGGGCAGAGACCCAGTACTTC.

This clonotype was found many times. The rearrangement joins TRBV11-2 to TRBJ1-2, with D hard to call. CDR1 is SGHAT, CDR2 FQNNGV, per germline. The V gene lost 0 bases and the J gene lost 8 bases, with 13 bases spanning the gap. The CDR3 is made up of 14 amino acids. The CDR3 DNA reads TGTGCCAGCAGCTTAGATACCTTCCCCGGCGGCTACACCTTC. It encodes CASSLDTFPGGYTF. The variable domain in full, completed from reference TRBV11-2 and TRBJ1-2, reads EAGVAQSPRYKIIEKRQSVAFWCNPISGHATLYWYQQILGQGPKLLIQFQNNGVVDDSQLPKDRFSAERLKGVDSTLKIQPAKLEDSAVYLCASSLDTFPGGYTFGSGTRLTVV.

This clonotype was recorded many times. This chain links TRBV2 with TRBJ2-6; possibly TRBD1 or TRBD2 for D (5 bases each). V lost 11 bases, J lost 7 bases, and 9 bases lay in between. CDR1 and CDR2 (germline): SNHLY, FYNNEI. This CDR3 has 11 amino acids. The CDR3: CAGRGANVLTF. As DNA, the CDR3 is TGTGCCGGCCGGGGCGCCAACGTCCTGACTTTC.

This clonotype appeared many times. The chain is built from TRBV11-2 and TRBJ1-4; 8 bases align to TRBD1. The germline CDR1 and CDR2 sequences are SGHAT and FQNNGV. CDR3 length: 17 amino acids. The V and J ends lost 2 bases and 3 bases, in that order; junction bases with no gene match: 8. CDR3 sequence: CASSLTWTGRPNEKLFF. The CDR3 DNA reads as TGTGCCAGCAGCTTAACCTGGACAGGGAGACCTAATGAAAAACTGTTTTTT.

This clonotype was counted many times. The rearrangement uses TRBV28 and TRBJ2-4, with 16 bases identical to TRBD2. The V gene end was trimmed by 4 bases and the J gene end by 15 bases; junction bases not matched to a gene: 6. The CDR3 covers 14 residues. CDR1 and CDR2 (germline): MDHEN, SYDVKM. The CDR3 nucleotides read TGTGCCAGCAGTTCCGGGACTAGCGGGAGGGAGTTGTACTTC. This gives the protein CASSSGTSGRELYF.

This clonotype came up a few times. The J gene is TRBJ2-7, the V gene TRBV27; the match to TRBD2 covers 13 bases. Germline CDR1 and CDR2: MNHEY and SMNVEV (reference sequence). The CDR3 is made up of 16 amino acids. The trim removed 5 bases at V and 5 bases at J, leaving 9 bases unmatched. The CDR3 is CASSIRLAGGGDEQYF. The CDR3 nucleotides are TGTGCCAGCAGTATTCGACTAGCGGGGGGTGGGGACGAGCAGTACTTC.

This clonotype was picked up a small number of times. V gene TRBV15 combines with J gene TRBJ1-5; unclear D gene. V dropped 0 bases and J dropped 7 bases, with 7 bases sitting between them. The germline V gene has CDR1 LNHNV and CDR2 YYDKDF (reference sequence). The CDR3 extends over 13 amino acids. The CDR3 here is CATSRDRGQPQHF. The CDR3 DNA sequence: TGTGCCACCAGCAGAGACCGGGGACAGCCCCAGCATTTT.